This T cell receptor (beta chain) was identified in a study of human T cells and chemical hapten exposure. TCRdb passed the RACE reads through MiXCR, listing each CDR3 protein once. Counted here are roughly 380,000 distinct CDR3 sequences, around 6% occurring once; the ten biggest clones make up approximately 5.4%. Trimming left V 4 bases short and J 5 bases short, with 8 bases between. CDR3 length: 12 amino acids. Germline loops: CDR1 MNHNY, CDR2 SVGAGI (reference sequence). Findings and caveats of the study: While controls formed fewer of them, expanded TCRs formed significantly more large CDR3 similarity clusters. Healthy individuals' immune responses may differ from those of donors, who had alopecia.

This clonotype was counted ten times or more. The antigen remains undetermined. Time point described: patch test 2, 6 weeks after DPC sensitization. Indicated treatment: therapeutic diphenylcyclopropenone sensitization with weekly scalp DPC. Before extraction, the whole blood was not fractionated, and total RNA was taken from it. The V and J genes are TRBV6-6 and TRBJ1-1; D is uncertain. The receptor was derived from a young woman with alopecia areata. Some clones in this sample may be carry-over from other donors' samples. The sample consisted of whole blood, taken in connection with sensitization to the hapten diphenylcyclopropenone (DPC). The CDR3 nucleotides are TGTGCCAGCAGTTCACGGTGGACTGAAGCTTTCTTT. Residues: CASSSRWTEAFF.